Below, 9 T cell receptor beta chains from the same sample are listed, as sequenced in a study of T cell responses to AZD1222 COVID-19 vaccine. Generated by immunoSEQ multiplex PCR, the TCRdb table keeps only in-frame clones and is missing some. This sample yields roughly 150,000 clones, of which about 92% are seen a single time; 5% to 6.5% belongs to the top ten. The input for sequencing was peripheral blood, taken 28 days after the second AZD1222 dose. These TCRs come from an adult who received the AZD1222 COVID-19 vaccine.

The V and J genes are TRBV3-1 (or the pseudogene TRBV3-2) and TRBJ1-5, with 8 bases aligning to TRBD1. The CDR3 extends over 15 amino acids. Germline V gene lookup returns CDR1 LGHDT and CDR2 YNNKEL (reference sequence). Trimming cost V 1 base and J 1 base; bases outside gene matches: 0. CDR3 in amino acids: CASSQGTGSNQPQHF. CDR3 nucleotides: TGTGCCAGCAGCCAAGGGACAGGGAGCAATCAGCCCCAGCATTTT.

The V call is TRBV29-1, the J call TRBJ2-2; the D is unclear. V was pared by 4 bases and J by 5 bases, with 20 bases between. Germline V gene data show CDR1 as SQVTM and CDR2 as ANQGSEA. This CDR3 is built from 16 residues. The DNA for the CDR3 is TGCAGCGTTGTGACGGCTGGCAGGCGAAGTACCGGGGAGCTGTTTTTT. This translates into CSVVTAGRRSTGELFF.

The chain employs TRBV5-1 and TRBJ2-5; perhaps D is TRBD1 or TRBD2 (5 bases each). Germline V CDR1 and CDR2: SGHRS, YFSETQ. This CDR3 is built from 13 residues. Trimming pared 5 bases from V and 2 bases from J, leaving 10 bases between. Here the CDR3 DNA reads TGCGCCAGCAGGGGGACCCAACAAGAGACCCAGTACTTC. Translated, it gives CASRGTQQETQYF.

This chain uses TRBV2 with TRBJ1-2; D is perhaps TRBD1 (5 bases). CDR1 is SNHLY and CDR2 is FYNNEI in the germline V gene. The CDR3 consists of 15 residues. V gave up 6 bases and J gave up 6 bases, with 20 bases separating them. As DNA, the CDR3 is TGTGCCAGCAGCGCATCTGACAGAAACGCCAATGGCTACACCTTC. This codes for CASSASDRNANGYTF.

The rearrangement joins TRBV28 to TRBJ2-7, with D perhaps TRBD1 or TRBD2 (7 bases each). CDR1 is MDHEN, CDR2 SYDVKM, per germline. The CDR3 runs to 19 residues. Trimming removed 0 bases from V and 0 bases from J, with 21 bases in between. The CDR3 region has the DNA TGTGCCAGCAGTTTATGGGGCTCAGGGGGAGGGCAGAGCTCCTACGAGCAGTACTTC. It is translated as CASSLWGSGGGQSSYEQYF.

The chain joins TRBV6-2 or TRBV6-3 to TRBJ1-5; possible D gene TRBD1, 6 bases. The CDR3 runs to 17 residues. V was trimmed by 2 bases and J by 1 base, leaving 15 bases between them. The germline V gene has CDR1 MNHEY and CDR2 SVGEGT. The CDR3 nucleotides are TGTGCCAGCAGTTACGGGAACAGGGCAGTGAGCAATCAGCCCCAGCATTTT. Translated: CASSYGNRAVSNQPQHF.

This chain connects TRBV7-2 to TRBJ1-3, with D perhaps TRBD1 (5 bases). Between the trimmed V and J ends, which lost 4 bases and 0 bases, there was a span of 10 bases. Germline V gene data show CDR1 as SGHTA and CDR2 as FQGNSA. CDR3 length: 15 residues. The CDR3 DNA follows: TGTGCCAGCAGCTACGACGGGGCCTCTGGAAACACCATATATTTT. It codes for CASSYDGASGNTIYF.

This clone appeared a single time. The CDR3: CASSPRQEKKETQYF. The CDR3, as DNA: TGTGCCAGCTCACCAAGACAGGAGAAAAAAGAGACCCAGTACTTC. The chain links TRBV18 to TRBJ2-5, with a weak D call TRBD1 (6 bases). The CDR3 consists of 15 residues. The germline CDR1 and CDR2 sequences are KGHSH and LQKENI. V lost 2 bases and J lost 3, with 13 bases in between.

The gene calls are TRBV5-1 and TRBJ1-2; 7 nucleotides match TRBD1. Germline V gives CDR1 SGHRS, CDR2 YFSETQ. There are 16 residues in the CDR3. Trimming removed 3 bases from V and 6 bases from J; junction bases left unmatched: 14. CDR3 sequence: CASSWDSDRVENGYTF. The CDR3 DNA reads as TGCGCCAGCAGCTGGGACTCCGACAGGGTAGAAAATGGCTACACCTTC.